The sequence of this T cell receptor beta chain was determined in a study of blood T cell repertoires in COVID-19. Study context: There were acute and convalescent COVID-19 samples, and they came from the United States, Italy and Spain. T cells, B-cell-depleted T cells, or PBMCs provided the cDNA or gDNA that served as material.

In the authors' methods: Nucleated cell counts were estimated from reference gene primer amplification. Libraries were prepared by immunoSEQ multiplex PCR; TCRdb keeps only in-frame clonotypes and omits some of them. That table furnishes V, J and clone size, whereas the DNA furnished D and trimming. The table lists about 170,000 clones, roughly 84% of them singletons. The germline V gene encodes CDR1 DFQATT and CDR2 SNEGSKA (reference sequence). The CDR3 length is 13 residues. Between the trimmed V and J ends, which lost 3 bases and 1 base, there was a span of 9 bases. The sequencing sample was made of peripheral blood. The clonotype originates from a man between 65 and 85 years old with active or convalescent COVID-19. The V and J genes are TRBV20-1 and TRBJ1-1; D might be TRBD1 (5 bases). CDR3 bases: TGCAGTGCTAGTAAGGACACGAACACTGAAGCTTTCTTT. Protein sequence: CSASKDTNTEAFF.